The rows below give T cell receptor beta chains drawn from one sample of a study of human T cells and chemical hapten exposure. Using its own MiXCR run on the RACE reads, TCRdb lists one record per CDR3 protein. The data show roughly 180,000 distinct CDR3 sequences, with 20% to 25% seen just once and 6% to 8% held by the top ten. Sequencing was performed on whole blood, taken in connection with sensitization to the hapten diphenylcyclopropenone (DPC). The receptors shown here come from a woman in her fifties or sixties with alopecia areata. Some clones in this sample may be carry-over from other donors' samples. CDR3s include the opening cysteine and the closing phenylalanine or tryptophan. D genes are given only for firm matches. Rows give clone size only sometimes, using once, few, many, or a class for an expanded clone.

TRBV5-5	once	.	TRBJ1-2	CASSLGHEQRYGYTF	TGTGCCAGCAGCTTGGGACACGAACAGCGCTATGGCTACACCTTC
TRBV27	many	TRBD2	TRBJ2-7	CASSFLAETYEQYF	TGTGCCAGCAGTTTTCTAGCGGAAACCTACGAGCAGTACTTC
TRBV6-1	few	.	TRBJ2-1	CASSLGPGPYNEQFF	TGTGCCAGCAGTCTAGGACCAGGGCCCTACAATGAGCAGTTCTTC
TRBV12-3/TRBV12-4	.	.	TRBJ2-5	CASSTGLQYQETQYF	TGTGCCAGCAGTACGGGACTGCAATACCAAGAGACCCAGTACTTC
TRBV29-1	.	.	TRBJ2-3	CSVGVGHSTDTQYF	TGCAGCGTTGGGGTAGGGCACAGCACAGATACGCAGTATTTT
TRBV10-2	.	TRBD2	TRBJ2-2	CATRRTSGMSGELFF	TGCGCCACCCGCCGGACTAGCGGGATGTCCGGGGAGCTGTTTTTT
TRBV11-1	few	.	TRBJ2-2	CASAGTDTGELFF	TGTGCCAGCGCAGGGACGGACACCGGGGAGCTGTTTTTT
TRBV14	.	.	TRBJ2-3	CASSQGIDTDTQYF	TGTGCCAGCAGCCAAGGCATAGACACAGATACGCAGTATTTT
TRBV24-1	few	TRBD2	TRBJ2-1	CATSDFREAYNEQFF	TGTGCCACCAGTGATTTTCGGGAGGCATACAATGAGCAGTTCTTC
TRBV5-4	.	.	TRBJ2-3	CASSLSRRTSTDTQYF	TGTGCCAGCAGCTTGAGTAGAAGGACTAGCACAGATACGCAGTATTTT
TRBV24-1	few	TRBD1	TRBJ1-4	CATSLLQIRGTNEKLFF	TGTGCCACCAGTTTACTCCAAATCAGGGGGACTAATGAAAAACTGTTTTTT
TRBV5-1	.	.	TRBJ1-1	CASSSGTPDTEAFF	TGCGCCAGCAGCTCCGGGACGCCGGACACTGAAGCTTTCTTT
TRBV11-2	.	TRBD2	TRBJ2-3	CASSFWAGEITDTQYF	TGTGCCAGCAGCTTTTGGGCGGGAGAGATCACAGATACGCAGTATTTT
TRBV10-3	many	.	TRBJ1-2	CAISERTSSRGYTF	TGTGCCATCAGTGAGAGGACATCCAGTCGTGGCTACACCTTC
TRBV25-1	.	.	TRBJ1-1	CASSRPNTEAFF	TGTGCCAGCAGTCGTCCGAACACTGAAGCTTTCTTT
TRBV7-2	.	.	TRBJ2-3	CASSLGGFRADTQYF	TGTGCCAGCAGCTTAGGAGGGTTTCGCGCAGATACGCAGTATTTT
TRBV2	.	.	TRBJ2-7	CASSEAPTYEQYF	TGTGCCAGCAGTGAGGCACCCACCTACGAGCAGTACTTC
TRBV10-3	few	.	TRBJ1-2	CAISSTGEKSGGYTF	TGTGCCATCAGTTCCACTGGGGAAAAGTCAGGCGGCTACACCTTC
TRBV27	few	TRBD1	TRBJ2-7	CASSIGTGSSYEQYF	TGTGCCAGCAGTATAGGGACAGGGAGCTCCTACGAGCAGTACTTC
TRBV20-1	.	TRBD2	TRBJ2-1	CSADLAGGYNEQFF	TGCAGTGCGGACCTAGCGGGAGGTTACAATGAGCAGTTCTTC
TRBV7-9	many	.	TRBJ1-5	CASSLPGGGEQPQHF	TGTGCCAGCAGCTTACCCGGGGGCGGGGAACAGCCCCAGCATTTT
TRBV5-5	many	.	TRBJ2-2	CASSLVQTGELFF	TGTGCCAGCAGCTTGGTCCAAACCGGGGAGCTGTTTTTT
TRBV20-1	.	TRBD1	TRBJ1-4	CSARGTGGREKLFF	TGCAGTGCTAGAGGAACAGGGGGCCGGGAAAAACTGTTTTTT
TRBV20-1	.	.	TRBJ1-2	CSAKPRTELFYGYTF	TGCAGTGCTAAGCCTCGGACAGAACTTTTCTATGGCTACACCTTC
TRBV24-1	.	.	TRBJ2-1	CATSGPWDNNEQFF	TGTGCCACCAGTGGGCCTTGGGACAACAATGAGCAGTTCTTC